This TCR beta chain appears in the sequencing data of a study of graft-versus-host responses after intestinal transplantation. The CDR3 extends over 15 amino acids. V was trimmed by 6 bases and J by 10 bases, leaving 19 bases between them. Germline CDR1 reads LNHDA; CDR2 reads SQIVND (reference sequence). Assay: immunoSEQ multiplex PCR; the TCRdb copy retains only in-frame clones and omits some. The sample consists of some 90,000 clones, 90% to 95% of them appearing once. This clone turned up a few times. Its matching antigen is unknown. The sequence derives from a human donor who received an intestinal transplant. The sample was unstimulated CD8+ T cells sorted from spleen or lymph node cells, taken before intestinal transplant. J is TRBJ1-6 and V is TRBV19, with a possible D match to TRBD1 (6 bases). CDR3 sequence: CASSNRDLRGSPLHF. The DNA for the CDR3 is TGTGCCAGTAGCAACAGGGATCTAAGAGGATCACCCCTCCACTTT. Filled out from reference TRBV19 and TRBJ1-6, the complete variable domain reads DGGITQSPKYLFRKEGQNVTLSCEQNLNHDAMYWYRQDPGQGLRLIYYSQIVNDFQKGDIAEGYSVSREKKESFPLTVTSAQKNPTAFYLCASSNRDLRGSPLHFGNGTRLTVT.